A selection of T cell receptor beta chains follows, all from one sample in a study of blood T cells in healthy people across ages. Via MiXCR, TCRdb re-called the 5' RACE reads, giving one row per CDR3 protein. This repertoire shows over a million distinct CDR3 sequences, approximately 43% found once; its top ten account for about 3.8%. The material sequenced was blood. All receptors derive from a woman under 30 in good health. CDR3s include the opening cysteine and the closing phenylalanine or tryptophan. Each record gives: CDR3 DNA, CDR3 protein, V gene, J gene, clone size, D gene. The D gene is left open where the match is weak. The size of a clone is reported for some rows only, either as once, few or many, or as a class for expanded clones.

DNA: TGTGCCAGCAGGGCACGAGCAACTAATGAAAAACTGTTTTTT
CDR3: CASRARATNEKLFF
V: TRBV3-1
J: TRBJ1-4
size: -
D: -

DNA: TGTGCCAGCAGTTACGGGGGTTTGGGAACTGAAGCTTTCTTT
CDR3: CASSYGGLGTEAFF
V: TRBV6-5
J: TRBJ1-1
size: -
D: -

DNA: TGTGCCAGCAGGGCAGTATCCGGCTCCTACAATGAGCAGTACTTC
CDR3: CASRAVSGSYNEQYF
V: TRBV3-1
J: TRBJ2-7
size: few
D: -

DNA: TGCAGTGCTAGAAAGCAGGGGAGCACAGATACGCAGTATTTT
CDR3: CSARKQGSTDTQYF
V: TRBV20-1
J: TRBJ2-3
size: few
D: -

DNA: TGTGCCAGCAGTTTCAGCGGGAGAGGTAATGAGCAGTTCTTC
CDR3: CASSFSGRGNEQFF
V: TRBV27
J: TRBJ2-1
size: -
D: TRBD2

DNA: TGTGCCATCAGTGAAGGCGCTAACACTGAAGCTTTCTTT
CDR3: CAISEGANTEAFF
V: TRBV10-3
J: TRBJ1-1
size: -
D: -

DNA: TGTGCCAGCAACCCGGGACACCTCAATCAGCCCCAGCATTTT
CDR3: CASNPGHLNQPQHF
V: TRBV2
J: TRBJ1-5
size: once
D: -

DNA: TGTGCCAGCAGCGACAGAAACTCTGGGGCCAACGTCCTGACTTTC
CDR3: CASSDRNSGANVLTF
V: TRBV7-3
J: TRBJ2-6
size: -
D: -

DNA: TGCGCCAGCAGCATACGTCCGGGACTAAACAATGAGCAGTACTTC
CDR3: CASSIRPGLNNEQYF
V: TRBV5-1
J: TRBJ2-5
size: few
D: TRBD2

DNA: TGCGCCAGCAGCCTGACACCGGGACAGGGAGTTTTCGAGCAGTACTTC
CDR3: CASSLTPGQGVFEQYF
V: TRBV4-1
J: TRBJ2-7
size: -
D: TRBD1

DNA: TGTGCCAGCAGCCAAACGAAGGGGAGCACAGATACGCAGTATTTT
CDR3: CASSQTKGSTDTQYF
V: TRBV14
J: TRBJ2-3
size: few
D: -

DNA: TGTGCCAGCAGCCCCCGGGACAGGGAAGACACCGGGGAGCTGTTTTTT
CDR3: CASSPRDREDTGELFF
V: TRBV14
J: TRBJ2-2
size: -
D: TRBD1

DNA: TGTGCCAGCAGCGTGGACAGTTCCTACGAGCAGTTCTTC
CDR3: CASSVDSSYEQFF
V: TRBV9
J: TRBJ2-1
size: once
D: -

DNA: TGCAGTGCTAGATTGCAGGGTGTTCTTCCGAACACTGAAGCTTTCTTT
CDR3: CSARLQGVLPNTEAFF
V: TRBV20-1
J: TRBJ1-1
size: -
D: -

DNA: TGCGCCAGCAGCTTGGCCGCTAGCGGGGGGATTGAGACCCAGTACTTC
CDR3: CASSLAASGGIETQYF
V: TRBV5-1
J: TRBJ2-5
size: few
D: TRBD2

DNA: TGTGCCAGCAGCCCTACTCGAACCTCCTACAATGAGCAGTTCTTC
CDR3: CASSPTRTSYNEQFF
V: TRBV7-2
J: TRBJ2-1
size: -
D: -

DNA: TGTGCCAGCAGCTCGTTCTTAGCGGGGGGAGCAGATACGCGGTATTTT
CDR3: CASSSFLAGGADTRYF
V: TRBV7-9
J: TRBJ2-3
size: -
D: TRBD2

DNA: TGCGCCAGCAGCAGCGGCGGGTTCGCCATGAACACTGAAGCTTTCTTT
CDR3: CASSSGGFAMNTEAFF
V: TRBV5-1
J: TRBJ1-1
size: few
D: -

DNA: TGTGCCAGCAGCTGGACTAGCGGGAGTACTGAGATGAGTGAGCAGTTCTTC
CDR3: CASSWTSGSTEMSEQFF
V: TRBV7-9
J: TRBJ2-1
size: -
D: TRBD2

DNA: TGTGCCAGCAGCCTAGGACTCGGAAGGGTGGGCACAGATACGCAGTATTTT
CDR3: CASSLGLGRVGTDTQYF
V: TRBV11-3
J: TRBJ2-3
size: -
D: -

DNA: TGTGCCACCAGCAGAGAGGACTCGGGAGGTGACAATGAGCAGTTCTTC
CDR3: CATSREDSGGDNEQFF
V: TRBV15
J: TRBJ2-1
size: -
D: TRBD2

DNA: TGTGCCAGCAGCCCAATGACAGGGTTCTATGGCTACACCTTC
CDR3: CASSPMTGFYGYTF
V: TRBV7-2
J: TRBJ1-2
size: few
D: TRBD1

DNA: TGTGCCAGCAGCTTAGTAGGTGCGGACACTGAAGCTTTCTTT
CDR3: CASSLVGADTEAFF
V: TRBV13
J: TRBJ1-1
size: few
D: -

DNA: TGTGCCAGCAGCGTAAGGTCTAGCGGGAGGCTCAATGAGCAGTTCTTC
CDR3: CASSVRSSGRLNEQFF
V: TRBV9
J: TRBJ2-1
size: few
D: TRBD2

DNA: TGTGCCAGCAGCTTAGCGCAGGCCACAGGGGGCCCTGGCTACACCTTC
CDR3: CASSLAQATGGPGYTF
V: TRBV7-2
J: TRBJ1-2
size: -
D: TRBD1

DNA: TGCAGTGCTAGACCCCCCCATGAGCAGTTCTTC
CDR3: CSARPPHEQFF
V: TRBV20-1
J: TRBJ2-1
size: few
D: -

DNA: TGTGCCAGCAGTGAAGGGTACAGGGGAGGTGGCACTGAAGCTTTCTTT
CDR3: CASSEGYRGGGTEAFF
V: TRBV25-1
J: TRBJ1-1
size: -
D: TRBD1

DNA: TGTGCCAGTAACCCTGGGACCCACAACCTCGAAGATACGCAGTATTTT
CDR3: CASNPGTHNLEDTQYF
V: TRBV19
J: TRBJ2-3
size: few
D: -

DNA: TGTGCCAGCAGGGAAGACAGGGGAGCTTACAATGAGCAGTTCTTC
CDR3: CASREDRGAYNEQFF
V: TRBV12-3/TRBV12-4
J: TRBJ2-1
size: -
D: TRBD1

DNA: TGTGCCAGCAGTTCCGACCCCAGGCTAGCCAAAAACATTCAGTACTTC
CDR3: CASSSDPRLAKNIQYF
V: TRBV3-1
J: TRBJ2-4
size: -
D: -

DNA: TGTGCCAGCAGTTTATGGACGGCCTCCTACAATGAGCAGTACTTC
CDR3: CASSLWTASYNEQYF
V: TRBV12-3/TRBV12-4
J: TRBJ2-7
size: -
D: -

DNA: TGTGCCAGCAGTCAGACAGGGCCGGGGACTGAAGCTTTCTTT
CDR3: CASSQTGPGTEAFF
V: TRBV12-3/TRBV12-4
J: TRBJ1-1
size: few
D: TRBD1

DNA: TGTGCCAGCAGCTTAGTTGCGCAGGGGTTCTATGGCTACACCTTC
CDR3: CASSLVAQGFYGYTF
V: TRBV7-2
J: TRBJ1-2
size: -
D: -

DNA: TGTGCCAGCAGCCAAGCAAGTACTAGCACAGATACGCAGTATTTT
CDR3: CASSQASTSTDTQYF
V: TRBV4-2
J: TRBJ2-3
size: few
D: -

DNA: TGTGCCAGCAGCCCCCGGCCGGCTAGCTCCTACAATGAGCAGTACTTC
CDR3: CASSPRPASSYNEQYF
V: TRBV9
J: TRBJ2-7
size: -
D: -

DNA: TGCAGTGCTAGCCCCGGAGTTGCCGAGCAGTACTTC
CDR3: CSASPGVAEQYF
V: TRBV20-1
J: TRBJ2-7
size: few
D: -

DNA: TGCAGTGCTAGAGATGCAGGGCCCAACTATGGCTACACCTTC
CDR3: CSARDAGPNYGYTF
V: TRBV20-1
J: TRBJ1-2
size: -
D: -

DNA: TGTGCCAGCAGTTTTTTGGGACAAGGATCAAATGAGCAGTTCTTC
CDR3: CASSFLGQGSNEQFF
V: TRBV28
J: TRBJ2-1
size: -
D: -

DNA: TGTGCCAGCAGCCGCCCCCGGGAACGAATAGGCACAGATACGCAGTATTTT
CDR3: CASSRPRERIGTDTQYF
V: TRBV7-9
J: TRBJ2-3
size: few
D: -

DNA: TGTGCCAGCAGTTATGCGGGGAGTTACTACAATGAGCAGTTCTTC
CDR3: CASSYAGSYYNEQFF
V: TRBV6-5
J: TRBJ2-1
size: -
D: -

DNA: TGTGCCAGCAGACCATGGACTAGCGGCTCCTACAATGAGCAGTTCTTC
CDR3: CASRPWTSGSYNEQFF
V: TRBV11-2
J: TRBJ2-1
size: few
D: TRBD2

DNA: TGCAGTGCCAGCGGACTAGCGAACGAGCTGTTTTTT
CDR3: CSASGLANELFF
V: TRBV20-1
J: TRBJ2-2
size: -
D: TRBD2

DNA: TGTGCCAGCAGTTTAGCGACAGGGAGCTCCTACGAGCAGTACTTC
CDR3: CASSLATGSSYEQYF
V: TRBV28
J: TRBJ2-7
size: -
D: TRBD1

DNA: TGTGCCAGCAGCTTCGACACCATCTATGGCTACACCTTC
CDR3: CASSFDTIYGYTF
V: TRBV7-2
J: TRBJ1-2
size: few
D: -

DNA: TGTGCCAGCAGTAGGGACAGTCACACTGAAGCTTTCTTT
CDR3: CASSRDSHTEAFF
V: TRBV6-2/TRBV6-3
J: TRBJ1-1
size: -
D: TRBD1

DNA: TGTGCCAGCAGGGAGGACACCACAGATACGCAGTATTTT
CDR3: CASREDTTDTQYF
V: TRBV2
J: TRBJ2-3
size: -
D: -

DNA: TGTGCCAGCAGCAAAGAGGGCCCCCCCGGTTGTGAGCAGTACTTC
CDR3: CASSKEGPPGCEQYF
V: TRBV21-1
J: TRBJ2-7
size: few
D: -

DNA: TGTGCCAGCAGCCAAGAGAATGGTCTAAGCTCCTACAATGAGCAGTTCTTC
CDR3: CASSQENGLSSYNEQFF
V: TRBV14
J: TRBJ2-1
size: once
D: -

DNA: TGCAGTGCCTCTAGCGGGAGCAATGAGCAGTACTTC
CDR3: CSASSGSNEQYF
V: TRBV20-1
J: TRBJ2-7
size: -
D: TRBD2

DNA: TGTGCCAGCAGTTATGTGATCCAGTATTTT
CDR3: CASSYVIQYF
V: TRBV6-2/TRBV6-3
J: TRBJ2-3
size: -
D: -